This T cell receptor beta chain was sequenced during a study of early T cells in non-severe SARS-CoV-2 infection. TCRdb reprocessed the 5' RACE reads via MiXCR and lists one record per CDR3 protein. The profile covers 55,000 to 75,000 distinct CDR3 sequences, with around 12% appearing a single time and about 1.3% taken by the ten largest. The CDR3 contains 16 residues. The V gene end was trimmed by 1 base and the J gene end by 3 bases; junction bases not matched to a gene: 5. Germline V gene sequence: CDR1 LGHDT, CDR2 YNNKEL (reference sequence). J is TRBJ2-1 and V is TRBV3-1, with TRBD2 identical over 8 bases. The source is an adult who was a healthcare worker with PCR-confirmed SARS-CoV-2 infection or an uninfected control (not recorded which). Material for sequencing was whole blood. Here the CDR3 DNA reads TGTGCCAGCAGCCAAGTAACTAGCGGACACTACAATGAGCAGTTCTTC. Its translation is CASSQVTSGHYNEQFF.